Listed below are T cell receptor beta chains from one sample, sequenced in a study of cytomegalovirus exposure and HLA in healthy donors. TCRdb keeps only in-frame clones here, not all; method: immunoSEQ multiplex PCR. The sample holds approximately 77,000 clones, over 65% seen once. Sequenced material: PBMCs. The receptor source for this set is a man aged 40-49 years in good health and CMV-seronegative. Both conserved end residues are trimmed from each CDR3.

V: TRBV5-1; J: TRBJ2-2; CDR3: ASSLEGRAGELF
V: TRBV28; J: TRBJ2-7; CDR3: ASRGQTGVNEQY
V: TRBV6-4; J: TRBJ2-2; CDR3: ASSGTSGSTGELF
V: TRBV6-6; J: TRBJ2-2; CDR3: ASKARTGNTGELF
V: TRBV18; J: TRBJ1-5; CDR3: ASSPGGDNQPQH
V: TRBV30; J: TRBJ1-5; CDR3: AWSVALGLCSNQPQH
V: TRBV4-2; J: TRBJ2-7; CDR3: ASSQGLAGVYEQY
V: TRBV15; J: TRBJ2-3; CDR3: ATSARLAGGTDTQY
V: TRBV30; J: TRBJ1-2; CDR3: AWSEIRGLVYGYT
V: TRBV14; J: TRBJ2-2; CDR3: ASSQIRGVGELF
V: TRBV4-2; J: TRBJ2-1; CDR3: ASSQGEPYNEQF
V: TRBV5-1; J: TRBJ2-5; CDR3: ASSSGQGDQETQY
V: TRBV5-1; J: TRBJ2-1; CDR3: ASSLGAQRPGNEQF
V: TRBV30; J: TRBJ2-1; CDR3: AWEREGYNEQF
V: TRBV30; J: TRBJ2-2; CDR3: AWRQGEVTGELF
V: TRBV7-8; J: TRBJ1-1; CDR3: ASSARQNMNTEAF
V: TRBV4-2; J: TRBJ1-5; CDR3: ASSQANQPQH
V: TRBV28; J: TRBJ1-2; CDR3: ASSLTGGIYGYT
V: TRBV2; J: TRBJ1-1; CDR3: ASSEPRDRANTEAF
V: TRBV7-2; J: TRBJ1-2; CDR3: ASSPDRNYGYT
V: TRBV28; J: TRBJ2-1; CDR3: ASSRTSGPYNEQF
V: TRBV9; J: TRBJ2-5; CDR3: ASSVGAGKETQY
V: TRBV7-6; J: TRBJ2-7; CDR3: ASSLVQGPYEQY
V: TRBV19; J: TRBJ2-1; CDR3: ASSTRRTGAYNEQF
V: TRBV7-6; J: TRBJ2-7; CDR3: ASSLRTSVGEQY
V: TRBV7-8; J: TRBJ2-3; CDR3: ASSLVGAGATDTQY
V: TRBV29-1; J: TRBJ2-2; CDR3: SVYASGNTGELF
V: TRBV15; J: TRBJ2-6; CDR3: ATSRIAVAGANVLT
V: TRBV18; J: TRBJ2-7; CDR3: ASSPYTYEQY
V: TRBV7-8; J: TRBJ2-7; CDR3: ASSLARVYYEQY
V: TRBV4-2; J: TRBJ1-1; CDR3: ASSQMEGGGAEAF
V: TRBV4-3; J: TRBJ2-7; CDR3: ASSQDSGAFYEQY
V: TRBV30; J: TRBJ1-1; CDR3: AWNRVRNTEAF
V: TRBV11-1; J: TRBJ1-1; CDR3: ASSLEPGRDEAF
V: TRBV5-6; J: TRBJ2-5; CDR3: ASSLAVGLAGQETQY
V: TRBV7-8; J: TRBJ2-7; CDR3: ASSPRTGWSYEQY
V: TRBV19; J: TRBJ1-1; CDR3: ASSIRTGTNTEAF
V: TRBV4-1; J: TRBJ2-3; CDR3: ASSRALYYSGREGDTQY
V: TRBV7-6; J: TRBJ2-5; CDR3: ASSFRDYQETQY
V: TRBV7-6; J: TRBJ2-1; CDR3: ASSLNNPLLEGAGIYNEQF
V: TRBV5-1; J: TRBJ2-5; CDR3: ASSLGSGQETQY
V: TRBV27; J: TRBJ2-7; CDR3: ASSFQQGATEQY
V: TRBV6-1; J: -; CDR3: ASSDRSPSEQY
V: TRBV9; J: TRBJ2-1; CDR3: ASSVGTRGEQF
V: TRBV11-3; J: TRBJ2-5; CDR3: ASSLSSSGRQETQY
V: TRBV28; J: TRBJ1-3; CDR3: ASRGQGGNTIY
V: TRBV5-6; J: -; CDR3: ASSAVWYEQY
V: TRBV6-5; J: TRBJ2-3; CDR3: ASTPGERPDTQY
V: TRBV19; J: TRBJ1-2; CDR3: ASMITGRANYGYT
V: TRBV7-6; J: TRBJ2-5; CDR3: ASSQEGGPETQY
V: TRBV2; J: TRBJ1-2; CDR3: ASSAFGQGGFWANYGYT